This T cell receptor (beta chain) was recorded in a study of blood T cells in healthy people across ages (dated by TCRdb to about 2015). About the investigation overall: Template switching captured roughly one uniquely barcoded TCR beta cDNA molecule per two T cells in model experiments. Age-related changes in TCR beta repertoire diversity were measured in the study by deep sequencing normalized with unique cDNA molecular identifiers. Four age groups were formed from the donors: young (average roughly 16 years), middle-aged (approximately 40), aged (62) and long-lived (about 80). To avoid experimental bias, donors of different ages were randomly spread across the sequencing lanes. For two donors (one aged 18 to 30 and one aged 80 or older), the study analyzed two additional independent replicas of 1 million unique cDNA reads from the same blood draw.

The donors were under 40 Caucasian individuals from Russia, aged 6 to 90 years, who were systemically healthy. Each donor gave approximately 10 milliliters of peripheral blood, collected into EDTA-treated Vacutainer tubes. Ficoll-Paque density-gradient centrifugation was used to isolate PBMCs, with at least 6 million obtained per sample. Total RNA was extracted from PBMCs with Trizol reagent, with at least 5.5 micrograms obtained per sample. The percentages of naive CD45RAhigh/CD27high T cells were determined by flow cytometry on a PBMC aliquot from every donor. General findings and caveats noted by the study authors: A strong correlation was found between observed TCR beta diversity and the percentage of naive T cells measured by flow cytometry. Since profiling was done on bulk unsorted PBMCs, naive and antigen-experienced compartments could not be conclusively compared. Compared with the aged group, more naive CD4+ T cells, fewer expanded clones and increased TCR diversity were shown by the long-lived group, suggesting age selection. Because donor CMV infection status was unknown, age-related changes in expanded clonotypes were potentially confounded. Estimates of total diversity based on one million sequenced T cells were regarded as lower bounds and as underestimates. As age increased, observed TCR beta diversity per million T cells dropped in a roughly linear way, and a significant reduction was already evident by age about 36.

The method was 5' RACE. The listed sequencing device is Illumina HiSeq 2500. A second roughly 6 to 11 cycle PCR used a sample-barcoded 5' primer and a J-beta primer mix. Each TCR beta cDNA molecule received a unique molecular identifier from a template-switch 5' adaptor carrying 12 random nucleotides. Each sample yielded at least 3 million CDR3-containing paired-end reads. All of the RNA was converted into first-strand cDNA using the Mint cDNA synthesis kit, with a TRBC-specific oligonucleotide serving as the primer. All cDNA was treated with uracil-DNA glycosylase and then went through a first 18-cycle PCR with the universal primers M1SS and BC2_uni_R. As for the original processing: Normalization of each sample was performed by random selection of 1 million high-quality reads, each carrying a distinct molecular identifier. Reads with shared molecular identifiers were discarded instead of being binned into consensus sequences. MiTCR, run with a Q25 quality threshold and the strictest error-elimination algorithm, handled CDR3 identification, clonotype clustering and error correction. A nonparametric unseen species model with Euler transformation was used to estimate lower-bound total TCR beta diversity. The public reads were quality trimmed at Q25 with fastp and then assembled into clones with MiXCR by TCRdb, keeping productive beta chains. Records with the same CDR3 protein are collapsed into one entry carrying the most frequent genes and DNA. TCRdb, not the original authors, processed these V and J calls. The sample profile shows 1.5 million to 2 million distinct CDR3 sequences; almost 35% of them were found once. Approximately 10% of the sample is taken by the ten largest.

Comments on this clonotype: The antigen it binds to is not known. Within one base of it there is no much larger clone, and no base qualities were kept.

CDR1 and CDR2 (SGHRS, YFSETQ) derive from the germline V gene. At the junction V is shortened by 5 bases and J by 1 base, with 24 bases in between. The CDR3 runs 18 amino acids, cysteine and phenylalanine included. Kept here is only the CDR3 DNA, which spans 54 bases and is read in frame from base 1. This receptor was taken from a woman aged 25 to 39 in good health. This chain joins TRBV5-1 to TRBJ2-5; the D gene could be TRBD1 or TRBD2, each one agreeing over 6 bases. Specimen: blood. The CDR3 protein: CASRTKPQGTGSQETQYF. The DNA is as follows: TGCGCCAGCAGAACGAAACCACAGGGCACCGGGAGCCAAGAGACCCAGTACTTC.